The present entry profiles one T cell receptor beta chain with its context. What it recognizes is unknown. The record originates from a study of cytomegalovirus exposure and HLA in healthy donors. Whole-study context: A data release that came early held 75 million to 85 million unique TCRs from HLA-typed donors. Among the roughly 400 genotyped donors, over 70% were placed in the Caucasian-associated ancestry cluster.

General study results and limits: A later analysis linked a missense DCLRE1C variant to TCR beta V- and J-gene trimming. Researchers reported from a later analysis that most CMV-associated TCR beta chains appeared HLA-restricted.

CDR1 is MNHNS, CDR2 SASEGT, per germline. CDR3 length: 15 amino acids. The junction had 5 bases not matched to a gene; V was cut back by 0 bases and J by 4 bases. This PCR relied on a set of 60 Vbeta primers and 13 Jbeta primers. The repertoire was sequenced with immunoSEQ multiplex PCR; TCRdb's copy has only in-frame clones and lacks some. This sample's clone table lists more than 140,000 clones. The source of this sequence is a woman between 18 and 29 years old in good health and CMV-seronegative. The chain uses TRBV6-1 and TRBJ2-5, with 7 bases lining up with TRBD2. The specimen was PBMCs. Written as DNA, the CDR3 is TGTGCCAGCAGTGAAGCAGGGACTACCGGAGAGACCCAGTACTTC. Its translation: CASSEAGTTGETQYF.